This T cell receptor (beta chain) was observed in a study of graft-versus-host responses after intestinal transplantation. Across the whole study: Anti-thymocyte globulin induction preceded three to four years of tacrolimus and steroid maintenance in all recipients. Study observations and caveats: Peak circulating GvH clone levels tracked with early post-transplant HvG declines. Among recipient marrow samples, GvH clones were found; some appeared first in ileum or blood.

TCRdb's table, derived via immunoSEQ multiplex PCR, lists solely in-frame clones and lacks some. The table includes some 3,900 clones, around 41% detected once. The CDR3 runs 14 residues. The V and J ends lost 5 bases and 5 bases respectively, with 15 bases between them. Per germline, CDR1 MDHEN and CDR2 SYDVKM. Plates contained approximately 200,000 CFSE-labeled responder cells and approximately 200,000 irradiated, violet-dye-labeled stimulator cells. This chain connects TRBV28 to TRBJ1-1; the D gene is possibly TRBD1 (6 bases). The sample consisted of alloreactive CD8+ T cells from a mixed lymphocyte reaction culture, taken before transplantation. Indicated subset: CFSE-low proliferating T cells sorted from roughly six-day pre-transplant mixed lymphocyte reaction (GvH or HvG direction). The clonotype originates from a human patient who was an organ donor for intestinal transplantation. The CDR3 loop is CASSLGGGGTEAFF. The CDR3 nucleotides are TGTGCCAGCAGTCTTGGGGGCGGGGGAACTGAAGCTTTCTTT.